This T cell receptor beta chain derives from a study of blood T cell repertoires in COVID-19. Across the whole study: The United States, Italy and Spain provided the acute and convalescent COVID-19 samples.

This clone is a singleton in its sample. V was trimmed by 3 bases and J by 10 bases, leaving 14 bases between them. This CDR3 is 13 amino acids long. Per the germline V gene, CDR1 is MRHNA and CDR2 is SNTAGT. Study processing details: The authors estimated nucleated cell counts from reference gene primer amplification. Data came from immunoSEQ multiplex PCR; TCRdb stores just in-frame clones and leaves some out. V and J calls plus clone size are reproduced from that table; the DNA served to infer D and trimming. This sample carries over 150,000 clones, approximately 80% of them seen once, and the ten largest clones take about 6.7%.

This chain links TRBV6-4 with TRBJ2-3; D is possibly TRBD1 (5 bases). The sample was peripheral blood. This clonotype originated in a woman aged 40-49 years with COVID-19, enrolled during active disease. The CDR3 coding sequence is TGTGCCAGCAGTGAAAGCCAGGGATCACCGCAGTATTTT. It specifies CASSESQGSPQYF.